This T cell receptor beta chain stems from a study of molecular identifiers for immune sequencing clone quantification. Findings and limits, study-wide: Under 1% of molecules in naive cells, but over 98% of effector molecules, belonged to clones above 20 RNA copies.

Remarks on this clonotype: The antigen is undetermined.

Generation of bulk TCR libraries relied on previously described methods and listed TCR primers. TCRdb reprocessed the PCR reads via MiXCR and lists one record per CDR3 protein. The sample contains about 100,000 distinct CDR3 sequences, roughly 23% of which appear only once. The sorting of naive CD8 T cells used the CD8+CD4-CCR7+CD45RA+ phenotype. The origin of this receptor is a human donor in good health. Some libraries in this study had Jurkat cell RNA spiked in. Specimen: naive CD8+ T cells from blood, with Jurkat cell RNA spiked in. Stated subset: FACS-sorted CD8+CD4-CCR7+CD45RA+ naive T cells.

The CDR3 DNA reads TGTGCCAGCAGCTGGAAGCGCTCGTTCGGGACAGATACGCAGTATTTT. It encodes CASSWKRSFGTDTQYF. This chain connects TRBV11-1 to TRBJ2-3; D is undetermined. Looked up from germline, CDR1 is SGHAT and CDR2 is FQDESV (reference sequence). This CDR3 region has 16 residues. Trimming removed 4 bases from V and 3 bases from J, with 17 bases in between.